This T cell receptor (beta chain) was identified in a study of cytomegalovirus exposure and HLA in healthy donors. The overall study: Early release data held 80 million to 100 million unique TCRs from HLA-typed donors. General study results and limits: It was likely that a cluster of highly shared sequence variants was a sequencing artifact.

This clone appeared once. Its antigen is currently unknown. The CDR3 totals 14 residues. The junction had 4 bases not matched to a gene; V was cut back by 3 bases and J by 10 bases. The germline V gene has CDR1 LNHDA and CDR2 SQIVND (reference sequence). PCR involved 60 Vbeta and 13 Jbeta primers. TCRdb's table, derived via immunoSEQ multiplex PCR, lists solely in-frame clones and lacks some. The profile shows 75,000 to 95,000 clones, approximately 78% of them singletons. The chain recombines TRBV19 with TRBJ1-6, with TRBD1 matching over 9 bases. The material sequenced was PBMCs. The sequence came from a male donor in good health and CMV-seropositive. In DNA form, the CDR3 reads TGTGCCAGTAGTATGGGGACAGGGATGTCACCCCTCCACTTT. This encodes CASSMGTGMSPLHF.